This entry concerns a single T cell receptor beta chain. V gave up 0 bases and J gave up 12 bases, with 20 bases separating them. In germline, CDR1 is MGHRA, CDR2 YSYEKL. The CDR3 consists of 15 residues. These data belong to a study of blood T cell repertoires in COVID-19. On the study more broadly: Sample material is recorded as cDNA or gDNA derived from T cells, B-cell-depleted T cells, or PBMCs.

Across about two dozen US areas, participants ranged in age from roughly 18 to 95 years. Researchers sorted participants into cohorts using their self-reported clinical history. In the authors' workflow: Estimation of nucleated cell counts was performed using reference gene primer amplification. Method: immunoSEQ multiplex PCR; TCRdb's copy keeps in-frame clones and lacks some. V, J and clone size are taken as reported in that table, and D and trimming were inferred from the DNA itself. This table holds roughly 150,000 clones, roughly 84% found once. This clonotype originated in a man in his 60s who had recovered from COVID-19. This chain links TRBV4-1 with TRBJ2-5; D call uncertain. Specimen: PBMCs or T cells enriched from blood (not recorded which). In DNA form, the CDR3 reads TGCGCCAGCAGCCAAGATCGTCGATCGATAAGCGCCAAGTACTTC. Translating it yields CASSQDRRSISAKYF.